This T cell receptor (beta chain) was profiled in a study of shared clonotypes between healthy human individuals. Sequencing was performed with immunoSEQ multiplex PCR; in TCRdb, only in-frame clones are kept and a portion is missing. The table records more than 850,000 clones, roughly 74% of them present only once. To note about this clone: Its antigen is not known.

This CDR3 is built from 15 residues. CDR1 is LGHNA, CDR2 YSLEER, per germline. Trimming left V 8 bases short and J 4 bases short, with 17 bases between. Regarding the study as a whole: A generally larger estimated richness was seen in naive subsets than in memory subsets.

The material sequenced was memory CD4+ T cells from PBMCs. Documented subset: CD45RA-negative fraction. This clonotype was sampled from a man between 18 and 29 years old in good health. Some clones in this sample may be carry-over from other donors' samples. V and J are TRBV4-3 and TRBJ2-2, with D possibly matching TRBD1 (6 bases). The CDR3 region has the DNA TGCGCCAGCGGCAAACGACAGGCGTTCACCGGGGAGCTGTTTTTT. It yields the protein CASGKRQAFTGELFF.